This T cell receptor beta chain originates from a study of blood T cells in healthy people across ages. The study recruited healthy Caucasian donors from Russia who were aged about 6 to 100. Staff drew roughly 10 milliliters of peripheral blood from each donor. This CDR3 comprises 14 residues. V lost 3 bases, J lost 8 bases, and 16 bases lay in between. The V gene's germline CDR1 is KGHSH and CDR2 LQKENI. A sample-barcoded 5' primer and a J-beta primer mix were used in a second PCR of roughly 7 to 11 cycles. TCRdb fed the 5' RACE reads into MiXCR, producing one record per CDR3 protein. This repertoire shows 750,000 to 950,000 distinct CDR3 sequences, 53% found once; its top ten account for about 42%.

The sequencing sample was made of blood. The clonotype comes from an elderly man in good health. V is TRBV18 and J is TRBJ1-2; D not resolved. The chain's CDR3 is CASSPASTSGGYTF. In nucleotides, the CDR3 is TGTGCCAGCTCACCGGCCTCGACCAGCGGGGGCTACACCTTC.